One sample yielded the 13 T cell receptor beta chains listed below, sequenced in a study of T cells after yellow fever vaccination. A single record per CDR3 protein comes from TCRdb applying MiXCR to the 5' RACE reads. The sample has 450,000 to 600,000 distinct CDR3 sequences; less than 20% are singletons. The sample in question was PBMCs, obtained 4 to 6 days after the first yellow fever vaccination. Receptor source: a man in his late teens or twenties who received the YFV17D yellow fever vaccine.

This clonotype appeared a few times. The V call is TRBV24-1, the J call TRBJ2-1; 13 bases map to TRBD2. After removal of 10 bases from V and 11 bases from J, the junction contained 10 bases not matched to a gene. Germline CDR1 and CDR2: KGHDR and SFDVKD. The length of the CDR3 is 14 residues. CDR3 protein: CATATSGGDRQQFF. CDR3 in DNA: TGTGCCACAGCTACTAGCGGGGGGGATCGACAGCAGTTCTTC.

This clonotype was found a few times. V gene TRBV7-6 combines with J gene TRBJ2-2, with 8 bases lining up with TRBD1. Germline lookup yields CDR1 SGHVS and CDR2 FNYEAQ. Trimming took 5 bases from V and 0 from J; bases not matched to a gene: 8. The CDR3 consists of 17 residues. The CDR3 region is CASSPYRTGTNTGELFF. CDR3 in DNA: TGTGCCAGCAGCCCCTACCGGACAGGGACGAACACCGGGGAGCTGTTTTTT.

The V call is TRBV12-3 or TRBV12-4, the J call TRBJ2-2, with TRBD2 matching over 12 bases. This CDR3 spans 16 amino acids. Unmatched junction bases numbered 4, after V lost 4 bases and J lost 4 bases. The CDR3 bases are TGTGCCAGCAGTTACCGACTAGCGGGGGTCACCGGGGAGCTGTTTTTT. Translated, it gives CASSYRLAGVTGELFF.

The CDR3 spells CSAPVGGLGTDTQYF. The CDR3 DNA reads TGCAGTGCCCCGGTTGGGGGGCTTGGGACAGATACGCAGTATTTT. This rearrangement joins TRBV20-1 to TRBJ2-3, with D possibly being TRBD1 or TRBD2 (6 bases each). The CDR3 is 15 residues long. V lost 6 bases and J 3 bases, leaving 19 bases between the germline ends. CDR1 and CDR2 from the germline V gene are DFQATT and SNEGSKA (reference sequence).

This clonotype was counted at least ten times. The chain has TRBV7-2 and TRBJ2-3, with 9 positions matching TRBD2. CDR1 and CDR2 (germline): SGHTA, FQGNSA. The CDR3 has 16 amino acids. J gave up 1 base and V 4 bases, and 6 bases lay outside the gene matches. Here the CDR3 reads CASSSRGGAGTDTQYF. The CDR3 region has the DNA TGTGCCAGCAGCTCCCGCGGGGGGGCGGGCACAGATACGCAGTATTTT. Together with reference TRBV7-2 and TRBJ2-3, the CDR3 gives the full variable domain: GAGVSQSPSNKVTEKGKDVELRCDPISGHTALYWYRQSLGQGLEFLIYFQGNSAPDKSGLPSDRFSAERTGGSVSTLTIQRTQQEDSAVYLCASSSRGGAGTDTQYFGPGTRLTVL.

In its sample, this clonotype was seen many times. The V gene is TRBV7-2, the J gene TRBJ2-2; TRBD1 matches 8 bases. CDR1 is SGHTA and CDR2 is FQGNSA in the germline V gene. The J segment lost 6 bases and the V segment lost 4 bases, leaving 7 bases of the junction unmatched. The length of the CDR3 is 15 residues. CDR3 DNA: TGTGCCAGCAGCTCCGCAGGGGGACAGGCCGGGGAGCTGTTTTTT. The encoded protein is CASSSAGGQAGELFF.

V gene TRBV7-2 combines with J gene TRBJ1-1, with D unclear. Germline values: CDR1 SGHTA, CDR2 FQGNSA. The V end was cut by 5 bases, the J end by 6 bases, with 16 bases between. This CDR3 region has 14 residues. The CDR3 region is CASSPGPAGPEAFF. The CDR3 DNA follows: TGTGCCAGCAGCCCCGGGCCCGCGGGCCCTGAAGCTTTCTTT.

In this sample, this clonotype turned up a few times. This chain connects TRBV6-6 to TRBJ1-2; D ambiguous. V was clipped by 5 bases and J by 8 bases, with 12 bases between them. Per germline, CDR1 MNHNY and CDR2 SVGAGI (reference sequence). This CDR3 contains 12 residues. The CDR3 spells CASSARSGGYTF. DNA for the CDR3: TGTGCCAGCAGTGCACGATCGGGGGGCTACACCTTC.

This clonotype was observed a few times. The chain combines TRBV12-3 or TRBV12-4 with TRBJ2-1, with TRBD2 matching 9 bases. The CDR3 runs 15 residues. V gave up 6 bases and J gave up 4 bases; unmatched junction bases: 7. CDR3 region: CASSPSSGGYNEQFF. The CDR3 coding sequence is TGTGCCAGCAGCCCCTCCAGCGGGGGGTACAATGAGCAGTTCTTC.

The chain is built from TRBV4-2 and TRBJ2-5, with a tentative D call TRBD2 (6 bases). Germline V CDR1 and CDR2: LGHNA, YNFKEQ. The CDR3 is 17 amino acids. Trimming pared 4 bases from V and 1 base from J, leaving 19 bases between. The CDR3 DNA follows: TGTGCCAGCAGCCGAAGCCTAGCGATCACTTCCCAAGAGACCCAGTACTTC. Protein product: CASSRSLAITSQETQYF.

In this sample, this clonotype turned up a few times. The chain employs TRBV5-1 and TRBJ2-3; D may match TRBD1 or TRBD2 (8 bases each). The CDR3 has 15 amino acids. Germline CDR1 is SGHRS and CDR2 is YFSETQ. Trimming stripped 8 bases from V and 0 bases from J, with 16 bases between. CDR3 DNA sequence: TGCGCCAGTCAGGGGGCTAGCGGGAGCACAGATACGCAGTATTTT. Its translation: CASQGASGSTDTQYF.

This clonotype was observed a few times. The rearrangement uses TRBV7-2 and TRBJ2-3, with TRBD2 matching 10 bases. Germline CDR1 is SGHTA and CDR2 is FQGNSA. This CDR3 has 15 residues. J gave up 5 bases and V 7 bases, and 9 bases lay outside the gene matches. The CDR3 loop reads CASTSERGGRDTQYF. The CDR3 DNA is TGTGCCAGCACCTCTGAGCGGGGGGGCCGAGATACGCAGTATTTT.

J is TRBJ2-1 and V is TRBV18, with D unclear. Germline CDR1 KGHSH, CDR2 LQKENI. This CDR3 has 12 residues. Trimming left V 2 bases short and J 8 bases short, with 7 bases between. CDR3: CASSPTIDEQFF. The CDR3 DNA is TGTGCCAGCTCACCAACCATTGATGAGCAGTTCTTC.